The next 32 T cell receptor beta chains were all read from a single sample in a study of T cell repertoires in cytomegalovirus infection. No antigens are known for them. TCRdb analysed the reads with MiXCR anew, one entry per CDR3 protein. There are roughly 700,000 distinct CDR3 sequences in the sample; roughly 33% occur only once, and approximately 18% lies in the top ten. The sequencing here drew on cultured PBMCs, taken from culture after CMV antigen stimulation. These receptor sequences come from a human donor in good health (CMV status not recorded). Some clones in this sample may be carry-over from other donors' samples.

The table lists this clonotype with a few counts. The chain employs TRBV4-1 and TRBJ2-3, with D possibly TRBD2 on 6 matching bases. From germline, CDR1 is MGHRA and CDR2 YSYEKL. The CDR3 runs 16 residues. Trimming removed 4 bases from V and 6 bases from J, with 20 bases in between. The CDR3 loop reads CASSRVSSRAGDTQYF. CDR3 in DNA: TGCGCCAGCAGCCGGGTATCCTCCAGGGCGGGGGATACGCAGTATTTT.

This clonotype was observed a few times. The chain couples TRBV7-6 to TRBJ2-3; D is perhaps TRBD1 (5 bases). V was cut by 5 bases and J by 2 bases, with 11 bases left in between. The germline gives CDR1 SGHVS, CDR2 FNYEAQ. The CDR3 spans 14 residues. CDR3 protein: CASSIQDNTDTQYF. The CDR3 bases are TGTGCCAGCAGCATTCAGGACAACACAGATACGCAGTATTTT.

V and J are TRBV7-8 and TRBJ1-6, with TRBD1 matching 8 bases. The CDR3 is 15 amino acids. The ends lost 0 bases at V and 5 bases at J; junction bases unmatched: 0. Germline CDR1 and CDR2: SGHVS and FQNEAQ. The CDR3 DNA is TGTGCCAGCAGCTTAGCGGGACAGGATAATTCACCCCTCCACTTT. It is translated as CASSLAGQDNSPLHF.

V gene TRBV7-6 combines with J gene TRBJ1-3; D is unclear. There are 19 residues in the CDR3. Germline V gene lookup returns CDR1 SGHVS and CDR2 FNYEAQ. The germline V and J ends were trimmed by 5 bases and 0 bases, with 23 bases remaining between them. The CDR3: CASSPNLRGFPASGNTIYF. The DNA for the CDR3 is TGTGCCAGCAGCCCGAACCTGCGGGGTTTCCCCGCCTCTGGAAACACCATATATTTT.

The chain combines TRBV7-9 with TRBJ2-7; D remains unclear. Trimming cost V 2 bases and J 4 bases, with 9 bases left between them. Germline-derived CDR1 and CDR2 are SEHNR and FQNEAQ (reference sequence). This CDR3 is built from 13 residues. This chain's CDR3 is CASSLLSNYEQYF. The CDR3 DNA reads TGTGCCAGCAGCTTACTATCAAATTACGAGCAGTACTTC.

In its sample, this clonotype was seen a few times. V is TRBV27 and J is TRBJ1-1; TRBD1 matches 7 bases. Germline V CDR1 and CDR2: MNHEY, SMNVEV (reference sequence). The CDR3 contains 12 residues. The V segment lost 6 bases and the J segment 9 bases; nucleotides outside the gene matches: 7. Here the CDR3 reads CASRDPGQKAFF. Here the CDR3 DNA reads TGTGCCAGCAGAGACCCGGGACAGAAAGCTTTCTTT.

The V call is TRBV7-9, the J call TRBJ1-1; the match to TRBD1 covers 11 bases. CDR1 is SEHNR and CDR2 is FQNEAQ in the germline V gene (reference sequence). The CDR3 runs 17 residues. V was pared by 5 bases and J by 5 bases, with 13 bases of the junction left unmatched. The DNA of the CDR3 is TGTGCCAGCAGCAAAGGCCGGGACAGGGGGTTTCGGACTGAAGCTTTCTTT. Residues: CASSKGRDRGFRTEAFF. Complete variable domain (other parts from reference TRBV7-9 and TRBJ1-1): DTGVSQNPRHKITKRGQNVTFRCDPISEHNRLYWYRQTLGQGPEFLTYFQNEAQLEKSRLLSDRFSAERPKGSFSTLEIQRTEQGDSAMYLCASSKGRDRGFRTEAFFGQGTRLTVV.

This clonotype was recorded a few times. The chain couples TRBV11-2 to TRBJ2-1, with TRBD2 as a possible D gene (5 bases). The CDR3 runs 15 residues. The germline gives CDR1 SGHAT, CDR2 FQNNGV. Trimming stripped 5 bases from V and 4 bases from J, with 15 bases between. The CDR3 is CASSPTSQRYNEQFF. The CDR3 DNA sequence: TGTGCCAGCAGCCCTACCTCCCAGCGGTACAATGAGCAGTTCTTC.

This clonotype was seen a single time. The chain links TRBV19 to TRBJ2-3; TRBD1 aligns across 7 bases. This CDR3 region has 12 residues. Trimming at V came to 8 bases and at J to 5 bases, leaving 4 bases not matched to a gene. Germline CDR1 reads LNHDA; CDR2 reads SQIVND (reference sequence). The CDR3 spells CASSGTEDTQYF. CDR3 nucleotide sequence: TGTGCCAGTTCAGGGACAGAAGATACGCAGTATTTT.

This clonotype has only a few counts. The V and J genes are TRBV4-2 and TRBJ1-5; D remains ambiguous. Trimming left V 1 base short and J 2 bases short, with 15 bases between. The CDR3 has 17 amino acids. Germline values: CDR1 LGHNA, CDR2 YNFKEQ. This chain's CDR3 is CASSQGDDILGNQPQHF. The CDR3 DNA sequence: TGTGCCAGCAGCCAAGGAGATGACATTCTAGGCAATCAGCCCCAGCATTTT.

The table lists this clonotype with a few counts. The chain combines TRBV7-2 with TRBJ1-3; D call uncertain. Trimming left V 3 bases short and J 1 base short, with 7 bases between. CDR3 size: 14 residues. The germline V gene encodes CDR1 SGHTA and CDR2 FQGNSA. Here the CDR3 reads CASSFYRSGNTIYF. For the CDR3, the DNA is TGTGCCAGCAGCTTCTACAGATCTGGAAACACCATATATTTT.

The chain is built from TRBV28 and TRBJ2-7; D uncertain. This CDR3 is built from 13 residues. CDR1 is MDHEN, CDR2 SYDVKM, per germline. Trimming shortened V by 2 bases and J by 5 bases, and 10 bases separated the two germline ends. DNA of the CDR3: TGTGCCAGCAGTTTACCGCGTGTGGACGAGCAGTACTTC. Amino acid sequence: CASSLPRVDEQYF.

This clonotype was counted ten times or more. The chain employs TRBV2 and TRBJ2-1; tentatively, D is TRBD2 (6 bases). Germline CDR1 SNHLY, CDR2 FYNNEI. There are 14 residues in the CDR3. The V end was cut by 11 bases, the J end by 9 bases, with 23 bases between. The CDR3 spells CAGSGTSTSGEQFF. The CDR3 coding sequence is TGTGCCGGTTCTGGGACTTCAACCTCCGGTGAGCAGTTCTTC.

The rearrangement links TRBV6-1 to TRBJ2-5; 13 bases align to TRBD2. V trimming: 8 bases; J trimming: 5 bases; junction bases outside the gene matches: 8. The CDR3 contains 15 residues. Germline CDR1 reads MNHNS; CDR2 reads SASEGT. CDR3 in DNA: TGTGCCAGCCGAAGGACTAGCGGGAGTTTGGAGACCCAGTACTTC. Translated: CASRRTSGSLETQYF.

V and J are TRBV5-4 and TRBJ2-1; TRBD1 agrees at 10 bases. The J segment lost 0 bases and the V segment lost 4 bases, leaving 13 bases of the junction unmatched. The CDR3 consists of 19 residues. Per the germline V gene, CDR1 is SGHNT and CDR2 is YYREEE (reference sequence). This chain's CDR3 is CASSPGQGNRLSSYNEQFF. CDR3 DNA sequence: TGTGCCAGCAGCCCGGGACAGGGGAACAGACTTAGCTCCTACAATGAGCAGTTCTTC.

This clonotype was seen only a few times. This chain uses TRBV7-2 with TRBJ2-3; weak D call: TRBD2 (5 bases). Trimming took 0 bases from V and 4 from J, leaving 8 bases between them. CDR3 length: 14 residues. The germline CDR1 and CDR2 sequences are SGHTA and FQGNSA. CDR3 in DNA: TGTGCCAGCAGCTTAGCTGCAGCGGCAGATACGCAGTATTTT. It is translated as CASSLAAAADTQYF.

There are a few counts of this clonotype. The V gene is TRBV4-1, the J gene TRBJ2-7; either TRBD1 or TRBD2 may fit D (5 bases each). The CDR3 is 15 residues long. V lost 3 bases, J lost 2 bases, and 14 bases lay in between. The germline gives CDR1 MGHRA, CDR2 YSYEKL. CDR3 sequence (DNA): TGCGCCAGCAGCCAGTGGTCAGGGAGTACCTACGAGCAGTACTTC. Its translation: CASSQWSGSTYEQYF.

This clonotype has only one observation. The rearrangement links TRBV5-5 to TRBJ2-5; 12 bases match TRBD2. This CDR3 region has 15 residues. The J segment lost 2 bases and the V segment lost 5 bases, leaving 4 bases of the junction unmatched. The V gene's germline CDR1 is SGHKS and CDR2 YYEKEE (reference sequence). The CDR3 here is CASRTTSGSQETQYF. The CDR3 DNA sequence: TGTGCCAGCAGGACGACTAGCGGGAGTCAAGAGACCCAGTACTTC. Variable domain in full (rest from reference TRBV5-5 and TRBJ2-5): DAGVTQSPTHLIKTRGQQVTLRCSPISGHKSVSWYQQVLGQGPQFIFQYYEKEERGRGNFPDRFSARQFPNYSSELNVNALLLGDSALYLCASRTTSGSQETQYFGPGTRLLVL.

This clonotype was seen more than once but under ten times. The chain joins TRBV6-2 or TRBV6-3 to TRBJ2-1; tentatively, D is TRBD1 or TRBD2 (5 bases each). CDR3 length equals 16 residues. V was cut by 2 bases and J by 9 bases, with 20 bases left in between. The germline gives CDR1 MNHEY, CDR2 SVGEGT. The CDR3, as DNA: TGTGCCAGCAGTTACCGGGGTGGGGCAGGGAGCGCTGAGCAGTTCTTC. This encodes CASSYRGGAGSAEQFF.

This clonotype appeared a few times. The V call is TRBV11-2, the J call TRBJ1-5, with D uncertain. Germline V gene lookup returns CDR1 SGHAT and CDR2 FQNNGV. The CDR3 has 16 residues. V was clipped by 6 bases and J by 0 bases, with 15 bases between them. The CDR3 DNA reads as TGTGCCAGCAGTTCGGGCCCCGAGGATAGCAATCAGCCCCAGCATTTT. It encodes CASSSGPEDSNQPQHF.

This chain links TRBV18 with TRBJ2-5; the D gene could be TRBD1 or TRBD2 (5 bases each). The CDR3 sequence is 14 residues long. V was trimmed by 6 bases and J by 0 bases, leaving 11 bases between them. Germline CDR1 KGHSH, CDR2 LQKENI. CDR3 nucleotides: TGTGCCAGCTCCTCAGGGACCTACCAAGAGACCCAGTACTTC. Translating it yields CASSSGTYQETQYF.

This clonotype occurred many times. V and J are TRBV7-6 and TRBJ1-3; D is unresolved. The ends were cut back, 0 bases at V and 0 bases at J, with 6 bases in the middle. The CDR3 runs to 15 residues. CDR1 and CDR2 (germline): SGHVS, FNYEAQ. CDR3 amino acids: CASSLAPGSGNTIYF. CDR3 sequence (DNA): TGTGCCAGCAGCTTAGCGCCGGGCTCTGGAAACACCATATATTTT.

The CDR3: CAEKAGGFLHEQYF. CDR3 bases: TGTGCCGAAAAGGCGGGGGGGTTTCTCCACGAGCAGTACTTC. The chain has TRBV19 and TRBJ2-7, with 9 bases aligning to TRBD2. This CDR3 has 14 residues. V lost 11 bases to trimming and J lost 5 bases; unmatched junction nucleotides: 13. The germline V gene encodes CDR1 LNHDA and CDR2 SQIVND (reference sequence).

This clonotype was observed a few times. The rearrangement uses TRBV7-2 and TRBJ2-6; 9 nucleotides align to TRBD1. Germline assignment: CDR1 SGHTA and CDR2 FQGNSA. With V trimmed by 4 bases and J by 4 bases, 8 bases remained unmatched. This CDR3 contains 17 residues. In DNA, the CDR3 is TGTGCCAGCAGCTGGACAGGGGTTTCGTACGGGGCCAACGTCCTGACTTTC. Translating gives CASSWTGVSYGANVLTF.

In its sample, this clonotype was seen many times. The rearrangement joins TRBV2 to TRBJ1-6, with D hard to call. The V gene lost 8 bases and the J gene lost 0 bases, with 5 bases spanning the gap. Per germline, CDR1 SNHLY and CDR2 FYNNEI. This CDR3 comprises 13 residues. CDR3 residues: CASGSSYNSPLHF. The CDR3 DNA is TGTGCCAGCGGAAGCTCCTATAATTCACCCCTCCACTTT. Drawing the rest from reference TRBV2 and TRBJ1-6, the complete variable domain is EPEVTQTPSHQVTQMGQEVILRCVPISNHLYFYWYRQILGQKVEFLVSFYNNEISEKSEIFDDQFSVERPDGSNFTLKIRSTKLEDSAMYFCASGSSYNSPLHFGNGTRLTVT.

This clonotype occurred many times. The chain recombines TRBV7-2 with TRBJ1-2; 7 bases fit TRBD1. After removal of 6 bases from V and 6 bases from J, the junction contained 7 bases not matched to a gene. Germline lookup yields CDR1 SGHTA and CDR2 FQGNSA. The CDR3 runs to 13 residues. CDR3 sequence: CASRTGAFHGYTF. In DNA, the CDR3 is TGTGCCAGCAGAACAGGGGCTTTCCATGGCTACACCTTC. Full variable domain (rest looked up from reference TRBV7-2 and TRBJ1-2): GAGVSQSPSNKVTEKGKDVELRCDPISGHTALYWYRQSLGQGLEFLIYFQGNSAPDKSGLPSDRFSAERTGGSVSTLTIQRTQQEDSAVYLCASRTGAFHGYTFGSGTRLTVV.

CDR3 residues: CASSTPPSTYEQYF. CDR3 nucleotides: TGTGCCAGCAGTACCCCCCCCAGCACCTACGAGCAGTACTTC. V is TRBV6-2 or TRBV6-3 and J is TRBJ2-7; D not resolved. Germline CDR1 is MNHEY and CDR2 is SVGEGT. The CDR3 consists of 14 residues. The V end was cut by 5 bases, the J end by 2 bases, with 13 bases between.

This chain uses TRBV7-2 with TRBJ2-5, with unresolved D. The germline V and J ends were trimmed by 0 bases and 4 bases, with 9 bases remaining between them. Germline V gene sequence: CDR1 SGHTA, CDR2 FQGNSA. The CDR3 spans 14 residues. The CDR3 sequence is CASSLALAPETQYF. Written as DNA, the CDR3 is TGTGCCAGCAGCTTAGCGCTGGCTCCAGAGACCCAGTACTTC.

Ten or more counts support this clonotype. The CDR3 DNA sequence: TGTGCCAGCAGCTTTGGCGGGAGGGGGTACGAGCAGTACTTC. This translates into CASSFGGRGYEQYF. This sequence joins TRBV7-2 and TRBJ2-7; TRBD2 aligns across 9 bases. CDR1 is SGHTA, CDR2 FQGNSA, per germline. The CDR3 runs 14 residues. Trimming cost V 3 bases and J 4 bases; bases outside gene matches: 4.

There are many counts of this clonotype. The V call is TRBV7-2, the J call TRBJ1-1, with no clear D. Trimming took 3 bases from V and 0 from J, leaving 11 bases between them. The CDR3 runs 15 residues. Germline V gives CDR1 SGHTA, CDR2 FQGNSA. The CDR3: CASSFDGGMNTEAFF. CDR3 bases: TGTGCCAGCAGCTTCGACGGAGGAATGAACACTGAAGCTTTCTTT.

The V call is TRBV12-3 or TRBV12-4, the J call TRBJ1-2; D may be TRBD1 (5 bases). The CDR3 is 17 residues long. Trimming took 3 bases from V and 0 from J, leaving 17 bases between them. The CDR3 region is CASSFWGYGSTNYGYTF. In DNA form, the CDR3 reads TGTGCCAGCAGTTTTTGGGGGTATGGTTCAACTAACTATGGCTACACCTTC.

The chain uses TRBV5-4 and TRBJ2-5, with 8 bases fitting TRBD2. After removal of 1 base from V and 5 bases from J, the junction contained 7 bases not matched to a gene. CDR1 is SGHNT and CDR2 is YYREEE in the germline V gene (reference sequence). The CDR3 sequence is 15 residues long. The CDR3 DNA sequence: TGTGCCAGCAGCTTGCCGGGACTAGAGGCGGAGACCCAGTACTTC. Amino acid sequence: CASSLPGLEAETQYF.